The clone carrying this T cell receptor (beta chain) was detected a few times. Its antigen remains unidentified. Unique molecular identifier tags were affixed to discrete cDNA molecules. TCRdb reprocessed the 5' RACE reads via MiXCR and lists one record per CDR3 protein. The sample holds 20,000 to 25,000 distinct CDR3 sequences, approximately 5.1% seen once. The data derive from a study of early T cells in non-severe SARS-CoV-2 infection. The wider study: Whole-blood bulk RNA, unsorted, was sequenced, and chains were unpaired. Regarding the study as a whole: Comparison of clonotypes with VDJdb favored anti-spike CD8 responses while missing private and CD4 specificities.

The origin of this receptor is an adult who was a healthcare worker with PCR-confirmed SARS-CoV-2 infection or an uninfected control (not recorded which). The sample taken for sequencing was whole blood.

The CDR3 protein is CASSPGGALGNTEAFF. CDR3 bases: TGTGCCAGCAGCCCAGGCGGAGCCCTCGGGAACACTGAAGCTTTCTTT. This sequence joins TRBV11-2 and TRBJ1-1; D call uncertain. Trimming stripped 5 bases from V and 1 base from J, with 17 bases between. The germline CDR1 and CDR2 sequences are SGHAT and FQNNGV. The CDR3 totals 16 residues.